Listed here is a single TCR beta chain. What it recognizes is unknown. The whole isolated RNA underwent reverse transcription, so sequencing captured expressed TCRB transcripts. Libraries were prepared by immunoSEQ multiplex PCR; TCRdb keeps only in-frame clonotypes and omits some of them. The profile shows more than 250,000 clones, 24% of them singletons. This CDR3 comprises 14 residues. Unmatched junction bases numbered 4, after V lost 4 bases and J lost 6 bases. Germline assignment: CDR1 LNHDA and CDR2 SQIVND (reference sequence). This sample is drawn from a study of beta chain features in type 1 diabetes. Points from the study as a whole: PCR might show a preference for shorter templates, equally across patients and controls. A potential influence of HLA type upon TCRB rearrangement remained unresolved herein. All four CD4+ subsets of Type 1 diabetes patients contained TCRB CDR3s that were moderately but significantly shorter.

Sorted CD4+ subsets: naive, central memory, regulatory, stem cell-like memory (CD45RO/CCR7/CD25/CD127/CD95/CD27 panel). V and J are TRBV19 and TRBJ2-1; 9 nucleotides agree with TRBD1. This receptor was taken from a woman in her 30s with type 1 diabetes. Sequenced: naive CD4+ T cells from blood. CDR3 sequence (DNA): TGTGCCAGTAGTAAAGACAGGGGGTCCAATGAGCAGTTCTTC. This codes for CASSKDRGSNEQFF.